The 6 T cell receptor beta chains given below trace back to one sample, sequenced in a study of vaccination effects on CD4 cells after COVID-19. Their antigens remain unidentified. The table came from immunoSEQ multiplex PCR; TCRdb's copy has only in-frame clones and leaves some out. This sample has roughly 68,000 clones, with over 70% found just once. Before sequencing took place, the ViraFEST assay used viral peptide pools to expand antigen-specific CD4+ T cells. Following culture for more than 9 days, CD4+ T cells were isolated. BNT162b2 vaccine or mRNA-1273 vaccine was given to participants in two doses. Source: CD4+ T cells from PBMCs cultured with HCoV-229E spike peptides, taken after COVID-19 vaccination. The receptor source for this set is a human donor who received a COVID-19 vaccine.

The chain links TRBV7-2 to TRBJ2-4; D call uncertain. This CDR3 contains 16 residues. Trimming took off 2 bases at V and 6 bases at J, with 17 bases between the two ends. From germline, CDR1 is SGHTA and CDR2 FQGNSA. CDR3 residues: CASSLSLNGLGNIQYF. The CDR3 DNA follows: TGTGCCAGCAGCTTATCCCTAAACGGATTAGGAAACATTCAGTACTTC.

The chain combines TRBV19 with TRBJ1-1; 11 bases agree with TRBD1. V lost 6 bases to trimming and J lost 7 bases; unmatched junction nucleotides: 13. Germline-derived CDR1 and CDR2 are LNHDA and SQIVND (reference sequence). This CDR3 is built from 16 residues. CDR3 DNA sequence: TGTGCCAGTAGAGGGGACAGGGGGACCTGGGGCCGTGAAGCTTTCTTT. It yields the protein CASRGDRGTWGREAFF. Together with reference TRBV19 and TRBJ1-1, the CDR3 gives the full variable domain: DGGITQSPKYLFRKEGQNVTLSCEQNLNHDAMYWYRQDPGQGLRLIYYSQIVNDFQKGDIAEGYSVSREKKESFPLTVTSAQKNPTAFYLCASRGDRGTWGREAFFGQGTRLTVV.

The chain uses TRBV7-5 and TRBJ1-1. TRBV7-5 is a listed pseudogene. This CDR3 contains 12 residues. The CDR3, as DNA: TGTGCCAGAACCCTTAAGAACACTGAAGCTTTCTTT. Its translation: CARTLKNTEAFF.

The DNA of the CDR3 is TGTGCCAGTAGTCCGCAGGGTACCGGAAACACCATATATTTT. It specifies CASSPQGTGNTIYF. This rearrangement joins TRBV19 to TRBJ1-3, with D possibly TRBD1 on 5 matching bases. Trimming pared 5 bases from V and 4 bases from J, leaving 12 bases between. Germline values: CDR1 LNHDA, CDR2 SQIVND (reference sequence). The CDR3 extends over 14 amino acids.

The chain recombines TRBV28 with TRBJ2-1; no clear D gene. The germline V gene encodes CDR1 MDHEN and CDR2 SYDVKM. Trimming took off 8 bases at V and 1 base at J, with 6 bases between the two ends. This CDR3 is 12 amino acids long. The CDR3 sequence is CASGLSYNEQFF. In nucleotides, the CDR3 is TGTGCCAGCGGGCTTTCCTACAATGAGCAGTTCTTC.

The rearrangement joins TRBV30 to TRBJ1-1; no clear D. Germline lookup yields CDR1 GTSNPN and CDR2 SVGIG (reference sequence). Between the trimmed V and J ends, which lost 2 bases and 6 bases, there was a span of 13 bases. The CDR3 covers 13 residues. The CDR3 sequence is CAWSLVGTSEAFF. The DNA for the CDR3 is TGTGCCTGGAGTTTGGTAGGAACATCTGAAGCTTTCTTT.